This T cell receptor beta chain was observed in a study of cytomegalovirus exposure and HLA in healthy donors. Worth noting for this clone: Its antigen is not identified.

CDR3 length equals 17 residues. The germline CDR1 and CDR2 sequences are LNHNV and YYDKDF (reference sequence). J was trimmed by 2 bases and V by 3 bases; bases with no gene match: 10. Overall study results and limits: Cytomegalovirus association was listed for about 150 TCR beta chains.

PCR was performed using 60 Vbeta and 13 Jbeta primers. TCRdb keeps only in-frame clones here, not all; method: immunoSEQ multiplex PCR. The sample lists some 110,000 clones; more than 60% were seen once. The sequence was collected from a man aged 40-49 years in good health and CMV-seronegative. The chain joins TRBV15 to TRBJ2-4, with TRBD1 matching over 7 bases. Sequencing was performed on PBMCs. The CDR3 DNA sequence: TGTGCCACCAGCAGCGATACTATGGGACAGCCCAAAAACATTCAGTACTTC. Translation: CATSSDTMGQPKNIQYF.